This T cell receptor (beta chain) was captured in a study of cytomegalovirus exposure and HLA in healthy donors. On this clone: Its antigen is not identified.

Vbeta (60) and Jbeta (13) primers were used in the PCR. Sequencing was performed with immunoSEQ multiplex PCR; in TCRdb, only in-frame clones are kept and a portion is missing. The sample records about 150,000 clones, over 65% being singletons. Whole-study findings and limits: In vitro assays verified that a few CMV-associated chains recognized CMV antigens specifically.

V gave up 2 bases and J gave up 0 bases, with 13 bases separating them. From germline, CDR1 is SGHTA and CDR2 FQGTGA. CDR3 length: 17 residues. The TCR was taken from a man aged 35-49 years in good health and CMV-seronegative. The sample taken for sequencing was PBMCs. The chain has TRBV7-3 and TRBJ1-4; D perhaps matches TRBD1 (5 bases). CDR3 coding DNA: TGTGCCAGCAGCTTACCTCGGGGCGGGGCAACTAATGAAAAACTGTTTTTT. This sequence encodes CASSLPRGGATNEKLFF.